The 27 T cell receptor beta chains below were found in one sample sequenced in a study of blood T cell repertoires in COVID-19. The method was immunoSEQ multiplex PCR; TCRdb's version includes in-frame clones alone and lacks a portion of them. The table lists about 160,000 clones, approximately 90% of them singletons, with 3.5% to 4% in the top ten. The sequencing input was peripheral blood. The receptors stem from an older woman who had recovered from COVID-19.

The chain joins TRBV5-1 to TRBJ2-7; TRBD1 agrees at 8 bases. Germline V lookup: CDR1 SGHRS, CDR2 YFSETQ. The junction had 6 bases not matched to a gene; V was cut back by 0 bases and J by 4 bases. The CDR3 runs to 15 residues. CDR3 sequence: CASSLDGTGTYEQYF. In DNA form, the CDR3 reads TGCGCCAGCAGCTTGGACGGGACAGGTACTTACGAGCAGTACTTC.

The DNA of the CDR3 is TGCAGCGTGGCAGGACAGTTCGGGGAGCTGTTTTTT. This translates into CSVAGQFGELFF. This chain uses TRBV29-1 with TRBJ2-2, with TRBD1 as a possible D gene (6 bases). Deletions cut 6 bases from V and 7 bases from J, with 12 bases between. This CDR3 is built from 12 residues. The germline V gene has CDR1 SQVTM and CDR2 ANQGSEA.

J is TRBJ1-4 and V is TRBV2; TRBD1 is a possible D gene (6 bases). V was cut by 8 bases and J by 8 bases, with 15 bases left in between. The CDR3 contains 13 residues. CDR1 and CDR2 from the germline V gene are SNHLY and FYNNEI. CDR3 nucleotide sequence: TGTGCCAGCCACAGGGCCGAGGGGGAAAAACTGTTTTTT. Translated, it gives CASHRAEGEKLFF.

This CDR3 is CASQYNRGANEQFF. The DNA of the CDR3 is TGTGCCAGTCAGTATAACCGGGGGGCGAATGAGCAGTTCTTC. The chain employs TRBV19 and TRBJ2-1; maybe TRBD2 (7 bases). The V end lost 8 bases, the J end lost 7 bases, and 18 bases lay between the germline ends. From germline, CDR1 is LNHDA and CDR2 SQIVND (reference sequence). The CDR3 consists of 14 residues.

The V gene is TRBV9, the J gene TRBJ1-3, with 8 bases that match TRBD1. CDR3 size: 16 residues. Per the germline V gene, CDR1 is SGDLS and CDR2 is YYNGEE. V lost 4 bases to trimming and J lost 4 bases; unmatched junction nucleotides: 10. CDR3 sequence: CASSPSPTGVGNTIYF. The CDR3 DNA reads as TGTGCCAGCAGCCCTAGCCCGACAGGGGTCGGAAACACCATATATTTT.

The chain links TRBV28 to TRBJ2-7; a possible D gene is TRBD1 (7 bases). The ends were cut back, 5 bases at V and 0 bases at J, with 23 bases in the middle. Per germline, CDR1 MDHEN and CDR2 SYDVKM. CDR3 size: 18 residues. CDR3 protein: CASSPNRLYRGLSYEQYF. Here the CDR3 DNA reads TGTGCCAGCAGTCCCAATCGCCTTTACAGGGGACTCTCCTACGAGCAGTACTTC.

The chain carries TRBV27 and TRBJ1-5, with TRBD1 as a possible D gene (5 bases). The V gene's germline CDR1 is MNHEY and CDR2 SMNVEV (reference sequence). This CDR3 contains 13 residues. V lost 3 bases to trimming and J lost 10 bases, with 13 bases between them. The CDR3 spells CASSFQGISPQHF. The CDR3 DNA reads as TGTGCCAGCAGTTTTCAGGGAATCAGCCCCCAGCATTTT.

The chain is built from TRBV10-2 and TRBJ1-4, with D perhaps matching TRBD1 (5 bases). Germline V gene sequence: CDR1 WSHSY, CDR2 SAAADI. The CDR3 spans 12 residues. The germline V and J ends were trimmed by 6 bases and 3 bases, with 5 bases remaining between them. The CDR3 nucleotides are TGCGCCAGCAGACAGGCTAATGAAAAACTGTTTTTT. Protein sequence: CASRQANEKLFF.

This rearrangement joins TRBV28 to TRBJ2-2; the D gene is possibly TRBD2 (5 bases). Germline V gene sequence: CDR1 MDHEN, CDR2 SYDVKM. The V end was cut by 2 bases, the J end by 5 bases, with 18 bases between. The CDR3 spans 17 residues. CDR3 DNA: TGTGCCAGCAGTTTACGCTGGAGGCAACGGAGGACCGGGGAGCTGTTTTTT. Translation: CASSLRWRQRRTGELFF.

J is TRBJ2-7 and V is TRBV20-1; weak D call: TRBD1 (5 bases). CDR3 size: 11 residues. Trimming pared 5 bases from V and 2 bases from J, leaving 7 bases between. Germline V gene data show CDR1 as DFQATT and CDR2 as SNEGSKA (reference sequence). For the CDR3, the DNA is TGCAGTGCTCACAGGACCTACGAGCAGTACTTC. Translation: CSAHRTYEQYF.

CDR3 bases: TGTGCCAGCTCACGGGGACAGCTCAATCAGCCCCAGCATTTT. It translates to CASSRGQLNQPQHF. The genes are TRBV18 and TRBJ1-5; 7 nucleotides align to TRBD1. The V gene end was trimmed by 4 bases and the J gene end by 3 bases; junction bases not matched to a gene: 3. Germline-derived CDR1 and CDR2 are KGHSH and LQKENI. This CDR3 contains 14 residues.

This clone was seen just once. The V call is TRBV23-1, the J call TRBJ2-2; D is ambiguous. TRBV23-1 has ORF status, its function being uncertain. The ends were cut back, 6 bases at V and 7 bases at J, with 12 bases in the middle. The CDR3 runs to 13 residues. DNA of the CDR3: TGCGCCAGCAGGGCGGCGCGATTCGGGGAGCTGTTTTTT. Translated: CASRAARFGELFF.

The chain joins TRBV6-1 to TRBJ1-2, with TRBD1 as a possible D gene (5 bases). Trimming took off 2 bases at V and 0 bases at J, with 7 bases between the two ends. The length of the CDR3 is 14 residues. Germline V gene sequence: CDR1 MNHNS, CDR2 SASEGT. The CDR3 spells CASSEMTANYGYTF. DNA for the CDR3: TGTGCCAGCAGTGAAATGACAGCTAACTATGGCTACACCTTC.

The V call is TRBV15, the J call TRBJ1-2; 7 bases align to TRBD1. The germline V gene encodes CDR1 LNHNV and CDR2 YYDKDF (reference sequence). V shed 1 base, J shed 0 bases, and the junction held 8 bases outside the gene matches. This CDR3 region has 17 residues. The CDR3 DNA follows: TGTGCCACCAGCAGAGGAGGACAGGCAATATCTAACTATGGCTACACCTTC. It codes for CATSRGGQAISNYGYTF.

This rearrangement joins TRBV2 to TRBJ1-3, with D perhaps TRBD1 (6 bases). Germline V gene lookup returns CDR1 SNHLY and CDR2 FYNNEI. This CDR3 is built from 17 residues. Between the trimmed V and J ends, which lost 5 bases and 0 bases, there was a span of 17 bases. The DNA of the CDR3 is TGTGCCAGCAGTAAGCCGGGACAAAAGAGCTCTGGAAACACCATATATTTT. It codes for CASSKPGQKSSGNTIYF.

The V gene is TRBV6-5, the J gene TRBJ2-7; D is perhaps TRBD1 (5 bases). The V end was cut by 2 bases, the J end by 6 bases, with 11 bases between. Germline assignment: CDR1 MNHEY and CDR2 SVGAGI. CDR3 length: 13 amino acids. CDR3 in amino acids: CASSYGRAREQYF. As DNA, the CDR3 is TGTGCCAGCAGTTACGGCAGGGCTCGCGAGCAGTACTTC.

In this sample, this clone turned up once. This chain uses TRBV24-1 with TRBJ1-2; the match to TRBD1 covers 9 bases. Per the germline V gene, CDR1 is KGHDR and CDR2 is SFDVKD. V lost 5 bases and J lost 5; bases outside the gene matches: 5. This CDR3 spans 14 amino acids. The CDR3 bases are TGTGCCACCAGTGTGGACAGGGGCGGGTATGGCTACACCTTC. Protein product: CATSVDRGGYGYTF.

CDR3: CASSDYPGSGNTIYF. The DNA for the CDR3 is TGTGCCAGCAGTGACTACCCGGGGTCTGGAAACACCATATATTTT. The chain uses TRBV6-4 and TRBJ1-3; D gene ambiguous. V lost 1 base to trimming and J lost 1 base, with 8 bases between them. The CDR3 spans 15 residues. Germline V CDR1 and CDR2: MRHNA, SNTAGT.

The genes are TRBV27 and TRBJ1-6; D is possibly TRBD1 (6 bases). Germline CDR1 reads MNHEY; CDR2 reads SMNVEV (reference sequence). The CDR3 consists of 14 residues. With 2 bases removed from V and 10 bases from J, the gap between germline ends came to 12 bases. This CDR3 reads CASSLHRAGSPLHF. The CDR3 DNA reads as TGTGCCAGCAGTTTACACAGGGCCGGCTCACCCCTCCACTTT.

The gene calls are TRBV19 and TRBJ1-2, with 9 bases fitting TRBD1. The CDR3 runs 13 residues. Germline loops: CDR1 LNHDA, CDR2 SQIVND (reference sequence). The V gene end was trimmed by 1 base and the J gene end by 8 bases; junction bases not matched to a gene: 2. The CDR3 nucleotides read TGTGCCAGTAGTATAGGGACAGGGGCGGGCTACACCTTC. Protein product: CASSIGTGAGYTF.

The chain is built from TRBV25-1 and TRBJ2-1; 9 nucleotides match TRBD1. Losses at the gene ends were 3 bases for V and 8 bases for J; bases not matched to a gene: 8. CDR3 size: 15 residues. The germline V gene has CDR1 MGHDK and CDR2 SYGVNS. Written as DNA, the CDR3 is TGTGCCAGCAGTGACTGGGGGACAGGGTCCCATGAGCAGTTCTTC. It is translated as CASSDWGTGSHEQFF.

This rearrangement joins TRBV7-9 to TRBJ1-6; 8 nucleotides match TRBD1. V was clipped by 4 bases and J by 6 bases; unmatched bases: 2. Germline CDR1 SEHNR, CDR2 FQNEAQ (reference sequence). The CDR3 is made up of 14 amino acids. This CDR3 is CASSSTGANSPLHF. CDR3 in DNA: TGTGCCAGCAGCTCGACAGGGGCTAATTCACCCCTCCACTTT.

The chain joins TRBV2 to TRBJ2-2, with D maybe TRBD2 (5 bases). V shed 8 bases and J shed 4 bases, with 14 bases lying between them. In germline, CDR1 is SNHLY, CDR2 FYNNEI. The length of the CDR3 is 14 residues. The CDR3 DNA sequence: TGTGCCAGCGGATTCACTAGAGGCACCGGGGAGCTGTTTTTT. Translating it yields CASGFTRGTGELFF.

The rearrangement links TRBV7-8 to TRBJ1-5, with no clear D. The CDR3 loop spans 13 amino acids. Germline CDR1 is SGHVS and CDR2 is FQNEAQ. Trimming shortened V by 6 bases and J by 0 bases, and 6 bases separated the two germline ends. CDR3: CASRRSSNQPQHF. For the CDR3, the DNA is TGTGCCAGCAGACGTAGTAGCAATCAGCCCCAGCATTTT.

The V and J genes are TRBV27 and TRBJ2-3, with 7 bases identical to TRBD2. The V and J ends lost 5 bases and 10 bases, in that order; junction bases with no gene match: 12. CDR1 is MNHEY and CDR2 is SMNVEV in the germline V gene (reference sequence). This CDR3 has 14 residues. CDR3 in DNA: TGTGCCAGCAGTCCCGGGACTACCGTTTTATCGCAGTATTTT. Translating it yields CASSPGTTVLSQYF.

This clone was seen only a few times. This chain's CDR3 is CASSGGTSGGPKETQYF. The CDR3 region has the DNA TGTGCCAGCAGCGGAGGGACTAGCGGGGGCCCCAAAGAGACCCAGTACTTC. The J gene is TRBJ2-5, the V gene TRBV5-8; the match to TRBD2 covers 14 bases. This CDR3 comprises 17 residues. The V segment lost 4 bases and the J segment 3 bases; nucleotides outside the gene matches: 8. Germline values: CDR1 SGHTS, CDR2 YDEGEE.

The V gene is TRBV28, the J gene TRBJ2-5; D is unresolved. Germline CDR1 is MDHEN and CDR2 is SYDVKM. The CDR3 is 13 amino acids. V was clipped by 3 bases and J by 2 bases, with 7 bases between them. CDR3 protein: CASSLQQQETQYF. The DNA for the CDR3 is TGTGCCAGCAGTTTGCAACAGCAAGAGACCCAGTACTTC.